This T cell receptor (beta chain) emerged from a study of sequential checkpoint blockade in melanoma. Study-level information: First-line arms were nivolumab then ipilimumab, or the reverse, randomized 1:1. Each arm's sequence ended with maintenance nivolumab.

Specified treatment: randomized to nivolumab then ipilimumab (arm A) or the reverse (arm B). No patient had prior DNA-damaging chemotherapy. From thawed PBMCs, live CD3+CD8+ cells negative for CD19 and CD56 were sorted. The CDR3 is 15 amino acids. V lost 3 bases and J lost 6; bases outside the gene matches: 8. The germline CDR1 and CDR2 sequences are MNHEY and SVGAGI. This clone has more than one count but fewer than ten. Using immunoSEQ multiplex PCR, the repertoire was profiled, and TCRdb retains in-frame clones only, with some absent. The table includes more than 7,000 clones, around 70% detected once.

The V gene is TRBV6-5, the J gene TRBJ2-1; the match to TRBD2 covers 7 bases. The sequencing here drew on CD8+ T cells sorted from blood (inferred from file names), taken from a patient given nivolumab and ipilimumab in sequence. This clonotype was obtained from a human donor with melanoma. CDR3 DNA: TGTGCCAGCAGTTATGGGGCGGGAGTTTCCAATGAGCAGTTCTTC. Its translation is CASSYGAGVSNEQFF.